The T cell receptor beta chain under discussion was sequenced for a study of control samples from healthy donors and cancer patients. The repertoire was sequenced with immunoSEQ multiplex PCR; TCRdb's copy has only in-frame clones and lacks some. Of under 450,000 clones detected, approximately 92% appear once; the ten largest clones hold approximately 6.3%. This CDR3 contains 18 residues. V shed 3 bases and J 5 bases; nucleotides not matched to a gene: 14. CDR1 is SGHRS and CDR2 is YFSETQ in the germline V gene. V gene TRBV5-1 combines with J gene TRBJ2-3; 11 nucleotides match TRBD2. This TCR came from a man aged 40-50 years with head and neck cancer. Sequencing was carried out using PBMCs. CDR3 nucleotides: TGCGCCAGCAGCTCGGACAAAATGCCGGGACTAGCGGTAGATACGCAGTATTTT. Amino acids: CASSSDKMPGLAVDTQYF.